Detailed here is one T cell receptor (beta chain). The antigen is unknown. With a J-beta primer mix and a sample-barcoded 5' primer, a second PCR ran roughly 6 to 11 cycles. TCRdb ran MiXCR on the 5' RACE reads and lists one entry per CDR3 protein. Among 890,000 or so distinct CDR3 sequences, about 62% were seen once, and the ten largest hold about a quarter. The sample originates from a study of blood T cells in healthy people across ages. Study-level results: There was no known CMV status for donors, so expanded clonotype changes were possibly confounded.

This TCR derives from a man aged 30 to 39 in good health. The sample consisted of blood.

CDR3 in amino acids: CASSGGTAASYEQYF. CDR3 nucleotide sequence: TGTGCCAGCAGCGGCGGTACAGCTGCTTCCTACGAGCAGTACTTC. The chain couples TRBV12-3 or TRBV12-4 to TRBJ2-7; D is ambiguous. The CDR3 is 15 amino acids. The V and J ends lost 6 bases and 1 base respectively, with 16 bases between them.